These 23 T cell receptor beta chains were all obtained from the same sample, sequenced in a study of beta chain features in type 1 diabetes. The investigators reverse transcribed all of the isolated RNA, so they sequenced expressed TCRB transcripts. Using immunoSEQ multiplex PCR, the repertoire was profiled, and TCRdb retains in-frame clones only, with some absent. The top ten hold 0.02% to 0.03% of the sample, which has 900,000 or so clones, roughly a sixth seen once. The sample consisted of naive CD4+ T cells from blood. The source of these receptors is a woman younger than 35 in good health.

This clone has only a few counts. CDR3 nucleotides: TGTGCCAGCAGTCGCAGACAGGCCCACTACGAGCAGTACTTC. This codes for CASSRRQAHYEQYF. The chain has TRBV6-5 and TRBJ2-7; perhaps TRBD1 as D (6 bases). In germline, CDR1 is MNHEY, CDR2 SVGAGI. The CDR3 contains 14 residues. Trimming took 5 bases from V and 3 from J, leaving 14 bases between them.

The rearrangement uses TRBV4-3 and TRBJ2-6; D is unclear. CDR1 LGHNA and CDR2 YSLEER come from the germline V gene. The CDR3 has 18 amino acids. V lost 0 bases and J 0 bases, leaving 12 bases between the germline ends. CDR3 protein: CASSQDWTPGSGANVLTF. The CDR3 coding sequence is TGCGCCAGCAGCCAAGATTGGACCCCTGGCTCTGGGGCCAACGTCCTGACTTTC.

This clone has just a few counts. The chain recombines TRBV11-2 with TRBJ2-1; 9 bases align to TRBD2. This CDR3 region has 15 residues. The germline V gene encodes CDR1 SGHAT and CDR2 FQNNGV. With V trimmed by 5 bases and J by 3 bases, 5 bases remained unmatched. The DNA for the CDR3 is TGTGCCAGCAGCCGGACTAGCGCGATCTACAATGAGCAGTTCTTC. This sequence encodes CASSRTSAIYNEQFF.

This clone was counted a few times. The chain employs TRBV5-1 and TRBJ2-2; possibly TRBD1 for D (6 bases). The CDR3 runs 15 residues. CDR1 is SGHRS and CDR2 is YFSETQ in the germline V gene. Trimming stripped 5 bases from V and 6 bases from J, with 17 bases between. The CDR3 nucleotides are TGCGCCAGCAGTACAGGGACAATCCACCCCGGGGAGCTGTTTTTT. Amino acid sequence: CASSTGTIHPGELFF.

The chain joins TRBV6-5 to TRBJ1-4; TRBD1 is a possible D gene (6 bases). Between the trimmed V and J ends, which lost 5 bases and 5 bases, there was a span of 15 bases. Germline CDR1 is MNHEY and CDR2 is SVGAGI. The CDR3 contains 15 residues. In DNA, the CDR3 is TGTGCCAGCAGTACCGGGACACGGAGAAATGAAAAACTGTTTTTT. Its translation is CASSTGTRRNEKLFF.

The table lists this clone with a few counts. The chain uses TRBV7-9 and TRBJ1-1; D is perhaps TRBD1 (5 bases). The germline V and J ends were trimmed by 3 bases and 3 bases, with 11 bases remaining between them. This CDR3 spans 14 amino acids. Germline V gene sequence: CDR1 SEHNR, CDR2 FQNEAQ (reference sequence). The CDR3 reads CASSFPGGYTEAFF. CDR3 DNA: TGTGCCAGCAGCTTCCCGGGGGGATACACTGAAGCTTTCTTT.

This chain links TRBV5-6 with TRBJ2-1, with 11 bases matching TRBD2. This CDR3 region has 17 residues. After removal of 2 bases from V and 7 bases from J, the junction contained 11 bases not matched to a gene. The germline gives CDR1 SGHDT, CDR2 YYEEEE. CDR3: CASSFTKSTSGMNEQFF. Written as DNA, the CDR3 is TGTGCCAGCAGCTTCACCAAATCGACTAGCGGGATGAATGAGCAGTTCTTC.

This clone occurred a few times. CDR3 sequence (DNA): TGCAGCGTTGAAGAGCCCCGTGGGGGCTCCTACAATGAGCAGTTCTTC. Translating it yields CSVEEPRGGSYNEQFF. The rearrangement joins TRBV29-1 to TRBJ2-1; possibly TRBD1 or TRBD2 for D (5 bases each). The CDR3 has 16 residues. V was pared by 0 bases and J by 0 bases, with 12 bases between. CDR1 is SQVTM and CDR2 is ANQGSEA in the germline V gene.

In its sample, this clone was seen a few times. The CDR3 region has the DNA TGTGCCAGCAGCTTAAGAGGGACAGCTAACACTGAAGCTTTCTTT. Residues: CASSLRGTANTEAFF. The chain carries TRBV7-9 and TRBJ1-1, with TRBD1 matching 7 bases. The CDR3 runs 15 residues. V shed 2 bases and J 2 bases; nucleotides not matched to a gene: 5. Germline V lookup: CDR1 SEHNR, CDR2 FQNEAQ (reference sequence). Looking up the rest from reference TRBV7-9 and TRBJ1-1 gives the full variable domain: DTGVSQNPRHKITKRGQNVTFRCDPISEHNRLYWYRQTLGQGPEFLTYFQNEAQLEKSRLLSDRFSAERPKGSFSTLEIQRTEQGDSAMYLCASSLRGTANTEAFFGQGTRLTVV.

A single count supports this clone. The rearrangement uses TRBV11-3 and TRBJ2-7; 11 bases fit TRBD2. The CDR3 covers 14 residues. Germline CDR1 SGHNT, CDR2 YENEEA. The V gene end was trimmed by 5 bases and the J gene end by 4 bases; junction bases not matched to a gene: 4. Written as DNA, the CDR3 is TGTGCCAGCAGCCCCGGGACTAGCGGATACGAGCAGTACTTC. Amino acid sequence: CASSPGTSGYEQYF.

This clone showed up just a few times. V usage is TRBV15 and J usage is TRBJ1-2; TRBD1 aligns across 9 bases. The trim removed 1 base at V and 8 bases at J, leaving 8 bases unmatched. Looked up from germline, CDR1 is LNHNV and CDR2 is YYDKDF (reference sequence). CDR3 size: 15 residues. CDR3 loop: CATSRAGTGFLGYTF. The CDR3 DNA sequence: TGTGCCACCAGCAGAGCCGGGACAGGGTTTTTAGGCTACACCTTC. The variable domain in full, with the rest retrieved from reference TRBV15 and TRBJ1-2, is DAMVIQNPRYQVTQFGKPVTLSCSQTLNHNVMYWYQQKSSQAPKLLFHYYDKDFNNEADTPDNFQSRRPNTSFCFLDIRSPGLGDTAMYLCATSRAGTGFLGYTFGSGTRLTVV.

This clone was recorded a few times. The chain has TRBV10-1 and TRBJ2-1; unclear D gene. V lost 4 bases, J lost 9 bases, and 13 bases lay in between. Germline loops: CDR1 WNHNN, CDR2 SYGVQD (reference sequence). CDR3 length equals 13 residues. The CDR3 loop reads CASSGKSHCEQFF. The CDR3 bases are TGCGCCAGCAGTGGCAAGAGTCACTGTGAGCAGTTCTTC.

Written as DNA, the CDR3 is TGTGCCAGCAGTTACGGAGGGTTTGACTATGGCTACACCTTC. It translates to CASSYGGFDYGYTF. V is TRBV6-5 and J is TRBJ1-2, with D unresolved. With 2 bases removed from V and 3 bases from J, the gap between germline ends came to 10 bases. This CDR3 has 14 amino acids. Germline CDR1 and CDR2: MNHEY and SVGAGI.

CDR3 loop: CASSQLSLAGGLGELFF. The CDR3 DNA reads TGCGCCAGCAGCCAACTGTCTCTAGCGGGAGGGCTCGGGGAGCTGTTTTTT. This chain connects TRBV4-3 to TRBJ2-2; TRBD2 matches 12 bases. With V trimmed by 2 bases and J by 7 bases, 8 bases remained unmatched. Germline CDR1 and CDR2: LGHNA and YSLEER. This CDR3 has 17 amino acids.

The chain recombines TRBV5-8 with TRBJ1-1, with D possibly matching TRBD1 (6 bases). Germline V CDR1 and CDR2: SGHTS, YDEGEE. V lost 0 bases and J lost 11, with 14 bases in between. The CDR3 runs to 13 residues. The CDR3 nucleotides read TGTGCCAGCAGCTTGGCCGCAGGGGAGGACGCTTTCTTT. It encodes CASSLAAGEDAFF.

This rearrangement joins TRBV7-9 to TRBJ1-2; D ambiguous. CDR1 is SEHNR and CDR2 is FQNEAQ in the germline V gene (reference sequence). Between the trimmed V and J ends, which lost 3 bases and 1 base, there was a span of 18 bases. CDR3 length: 17 amino acids. CDR3 protein: CASSFIPSPSDNYGYTF. DNA for the CDR3: TGTGCCAGCAGCTTCATCCCCAGTCCTTCTGATAACTATGGCTACACCTTC.

The V gene is TRBV25-1, the J gene TRBJ1-5; tentatively, D is TRBD1 (6 bases). V dropped 6 bases and J dropped 6 bases, with 15 bases sitting between them. CDR1 MGHDK and CDR2 SYGVNS come from the germline V gene. This CDR3 contains 14 residues. This CDR3 reads CASSRGGVGQPQHF. The CDR3 DNA reads as TGTGCCAGCAGCCGGGGGGGCGTGGGTCAGCCCCAGCATTTT.

CDR3 nucleotide sequence: TGTGCCAGCAGCCAACTAGCGGGAGGAACCGGGGAGCTGTTTTTT. Amino acid sequence: CASSQLAGGTGELFF. The chain carries TRBV4-2 and TRBJ2-2, with 11 nucleotides matching TRBD2. V shed 2 bases, J shed 5 bases, and the junction held 1 base outside the gene matches. CDR3 size: 15 residues. Germline CDR1 is LGHNA and CDR2 is YNFKEQ.

This clone was picked up a small number of times. This chain links TRBV7-9 with TRBJ2-3; D is ambiguous. V gave up 3 bases and J gave up 0 bases, with 10 bases separating them. Germline loops: CDR1 SEHNR, CDR2 FQNEAQ (reference sequence). This CDR3 has 15 residues. Written as DNA, the CDR3 is TGTGCCAGCAGCTTCAGGAGTGCTAGCACAGATACGCAGTATTTT. Its translation is CASSFRSASTDTQYF.

This clone was observed a few times. The DNA of the CDR3 is TGCGCCAGCAGCTTGAGGAGACAAGAGACCCAGTACTTC. Protein product: CASSLRRQETQYF. This rearrangement joins TRBV5-1 to TRBJ2-5; D unclear. The CDR3 covers 13 residues. Germline CDR1 SGHRS, CDR2 YFSETQ. With 1 base removed from V and 2 bases from J, the gap between germline ends came to 6 bases. Variable domain in full (rest from reference TRBV5-1 and TRBJ2-5): KAGVTQTPRYLIKTRGQQVTLSCSPISGHRSVSWYQQTPGQGLQFLFEYFSETQRNKGNFPGRFSGRQFSNSRSEMNVSTLELGDSALYLCASSLRRQETQYFGPGTRLLVL.

In its sample, this clone was seen a few times. This chain connects TRBV21-1 to TRBJ2-1; the D segment call TRBD2 is taken from the table without a DNA check. TRBV21-1 is deemed a pseudogene. The CDR3 loop spans 19 amino acids. The CDR3 coding sequence is TGTGCCAGCAGCAACTCCGGGACTAGCGGGAGGGATACCTACAATGAGCAGTTCTTC. The encoded protein is CASSNSGTSGRDTYNEQFF.

This clone turned up a few times. This chain joins TRBV4-3 and TRBJ2-5; maybe TRBD2 (6 bases). V lost 0 bases and J lost 5, with 10 bases in between. Germline V CDR1 and CDR2: LGHNA, YSLEER. The CDR3 runs to 14 residues. The CDR3 spells CASSQDRLAETQYF. The CDR3 nucleotides read TGCGCCAGCAGCCAAGATAGGCTAGCGGAGACCCAGTACTTC.

This clone was seen more than once but under ten times. This chain links TRBV5-1 with TRBJ2-3; 8 nucleotides line up with TRBD2. The V and J ends lost 8 bases and 2 bases, in that order; junction bases with no gene match: 10. The V gene's germline CDR1 is SGHRS and CDR2 YFSETQ. CDR3 length equals 15 residues. The CDR3 loop is CASYAFSGITDTQYF. The CDR3 nucleotides are TGCGCCAGTTACGCCTTTAGCGGGATCACAGATACGCAGTATTTT.